This T cell receptor beta chain was recorded in a study of beta chain features in type 1 diabetes. The CDR3 runs to 17 residues. Germline assignment: CDR1 GTSNPN and CDR2 SVGIG (reference sequence). Trimming stripped 1 base from V and 2 bases from J, with 19 bases between. Study observations and caveats: Insertions were fewer and deletions more numerous at VDJ junctions in type 1 diabetes patients.

Investigators reverse transcribed all isolated RNA, so they sequenced expressed TCRB transcripts. TCRdb's table, derived via immunoSEQ multiplex PCR, lists solely in-frame clones and lacks some. The table shows about 360,000 clones, with roughly 12% occurring only once. This clone was seen just once. Antigen specificity is unknown. The sequenced sample consisted of naive CD4+ T cells from blood. The sequence came from a young man in good health. This chain connects TRBV30 to TRBJ2-3; D may be TRBD1 (7 bases). CDR3 loop: CAWSAVRGRGLTDTQYF. CDR3 bases: TGTGCCTGGAGTGCCGTAAGGGGGCGGGGCCTCACAGATACGCAGTATTTT.